The T cell receptor beta chain under discussion was sequenced for a study of molecular identifiers for immune sequencing clone quantification. Whole-study findings and limits: Clones with over 20 RNA copies captured over 98% of effector molecules but under 1% of naive ones.

Via MiXCR, TCRdb re-called the PCR reads, giving one row per CDR3 protein. Found here are around 89,000 distinct CDR3 sequences, roughly 19% of them singletons; the top ten hold roughly 0.89%. The V and J ends lost 3 bases and 1 base respectively, with 6 bases between them. The germline gives CDR1 SQVTM, CDR2 ANQGSEA. The CDR3 spans 12 residues. This clonotype was recorded many times. Its antigen is unknown. The gene calls are TRBV29-1 and TRBJ1-2; D is unresolved. Input material: naive CD8+ T cells from blood, with Jurkat cell RNA spiked in. The subset: FACS-sorted CD8+CD4-CCR7+CD45RA+ naive T cells. This clonotype was sampled from a human donor in good health. Some libraries in this study had Jurkat cell RNA spiked in. As DNA, the CDR3 is TGCAGCGTTGACGAGAATAACTATGGCTACACCTTC. It specifies CSVDENNYGYTF.